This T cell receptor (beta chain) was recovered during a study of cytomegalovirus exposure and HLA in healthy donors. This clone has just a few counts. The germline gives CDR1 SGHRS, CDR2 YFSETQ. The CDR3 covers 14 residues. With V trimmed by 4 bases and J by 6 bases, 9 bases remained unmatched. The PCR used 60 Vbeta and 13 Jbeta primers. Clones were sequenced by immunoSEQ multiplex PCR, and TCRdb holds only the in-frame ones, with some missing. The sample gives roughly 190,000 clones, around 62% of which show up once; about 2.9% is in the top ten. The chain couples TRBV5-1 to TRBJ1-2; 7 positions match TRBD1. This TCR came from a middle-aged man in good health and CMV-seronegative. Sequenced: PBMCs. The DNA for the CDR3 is TGCGCCAGCAGCACAGACAGGGCGGTCGATGGCTACACCTTC. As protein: CASSTDRAVDGYTF.